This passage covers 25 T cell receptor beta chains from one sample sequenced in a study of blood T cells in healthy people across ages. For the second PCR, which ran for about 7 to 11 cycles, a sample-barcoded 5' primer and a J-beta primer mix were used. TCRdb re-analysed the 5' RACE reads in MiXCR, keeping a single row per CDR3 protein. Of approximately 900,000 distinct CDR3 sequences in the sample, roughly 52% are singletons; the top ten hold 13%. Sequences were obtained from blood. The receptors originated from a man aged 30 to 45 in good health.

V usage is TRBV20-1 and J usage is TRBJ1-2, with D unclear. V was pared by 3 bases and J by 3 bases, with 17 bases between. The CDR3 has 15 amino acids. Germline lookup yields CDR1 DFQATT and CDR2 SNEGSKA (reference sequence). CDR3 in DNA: TGCAGTGCTAGGGATCACGGAGGGCGCGACTATGGCTACACCTTC. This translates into CSARDHGGRDYGYTF.

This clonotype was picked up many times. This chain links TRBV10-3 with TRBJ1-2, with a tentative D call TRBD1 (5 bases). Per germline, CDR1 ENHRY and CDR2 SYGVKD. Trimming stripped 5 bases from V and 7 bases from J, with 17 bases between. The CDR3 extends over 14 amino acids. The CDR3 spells CAISPLDRSSGYTF. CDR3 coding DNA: TGTGCCATCAGTCCTCTAGACAGATCGTCTGGCTACACCTTC.

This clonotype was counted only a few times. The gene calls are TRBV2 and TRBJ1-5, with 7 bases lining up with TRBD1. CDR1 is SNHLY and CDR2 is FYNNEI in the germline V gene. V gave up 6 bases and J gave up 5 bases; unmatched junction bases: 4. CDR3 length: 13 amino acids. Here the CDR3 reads CASREGADQPQHF. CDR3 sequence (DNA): TGTGCCAGCAGAGAGGGGGCTGATCAGCCCCAGCATTTT. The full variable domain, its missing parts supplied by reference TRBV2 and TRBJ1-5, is EPEVTQTPSHQVTQMGQEVILRCVPISNHLYFYWYRQILGQKVEFLVSFYNNEISEKSEIFDDQFSVERPDGSNFTLKIRSTKLEDSAMYFCASREGADQPQHFGDGTRLSIL.

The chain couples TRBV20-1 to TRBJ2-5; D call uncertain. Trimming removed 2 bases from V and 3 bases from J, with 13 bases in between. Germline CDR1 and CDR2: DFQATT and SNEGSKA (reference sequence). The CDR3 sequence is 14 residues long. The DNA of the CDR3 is TGCAGTGCTAGAAGCGCACAGAGCAAAGAGACCCAGTACTTC. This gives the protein CSARSAQSKETQYF.

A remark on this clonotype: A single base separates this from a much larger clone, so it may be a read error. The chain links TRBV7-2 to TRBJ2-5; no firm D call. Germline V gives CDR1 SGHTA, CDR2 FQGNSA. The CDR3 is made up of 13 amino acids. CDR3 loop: CASGLTSQETQYF. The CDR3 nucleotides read TGTGCCAGCGGCTTAACATCTCAAGAGACCCAGTACTTC.

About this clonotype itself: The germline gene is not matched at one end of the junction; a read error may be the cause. The CDR3, as DNA: TGCAGCAAACCAAGACAGGACCTCGGGAATGAGCAGTTCTTT. Translated, it gives CSKPRQDLGNEQFF. The chain has TRBV20-1 and TRBJ2-1, with TRBD1 as a possible D gene (6 bases). From germline, CDR1 is DFQATT and CDR2 SNEGSKA (reference sequence). The CDR3 is 14 residues long.

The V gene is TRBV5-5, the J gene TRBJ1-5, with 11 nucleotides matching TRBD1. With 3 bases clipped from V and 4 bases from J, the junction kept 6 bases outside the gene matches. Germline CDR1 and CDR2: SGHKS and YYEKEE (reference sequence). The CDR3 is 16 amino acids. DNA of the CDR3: TGTGCCAGCAGCTCCGGGGGACAGGGGGGGAATCAGCCCCAGCATTTT. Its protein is CASSSGGQGGNQPQHF.

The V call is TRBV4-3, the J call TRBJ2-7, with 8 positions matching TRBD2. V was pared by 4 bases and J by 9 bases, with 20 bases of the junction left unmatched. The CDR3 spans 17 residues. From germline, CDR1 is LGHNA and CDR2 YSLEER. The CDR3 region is CASSREITAPPGGRQYF. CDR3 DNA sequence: TGCGCCAGCAGCCGAGAAATTACCGCCCCACCGGGGGGGCGGCAGTACTTC.

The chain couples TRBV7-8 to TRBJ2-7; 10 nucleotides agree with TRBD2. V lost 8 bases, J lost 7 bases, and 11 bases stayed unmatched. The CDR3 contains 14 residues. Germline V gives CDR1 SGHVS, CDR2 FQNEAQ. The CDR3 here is CASHEREGQGEQYF. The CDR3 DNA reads TGTGCCAGCCATGAGCGGGAGGGCCAGGGTGAGCAGTACTTC.

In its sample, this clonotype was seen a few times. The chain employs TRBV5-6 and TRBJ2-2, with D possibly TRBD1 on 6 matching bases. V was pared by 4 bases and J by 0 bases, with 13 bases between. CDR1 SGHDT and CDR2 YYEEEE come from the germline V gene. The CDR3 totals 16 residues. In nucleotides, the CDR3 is TGTGCCAGCAGCGGAAAAGGGGGTACGAACACCGGGGAGCTGTTTTTT. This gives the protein CASSGKGGTNTGELFF.

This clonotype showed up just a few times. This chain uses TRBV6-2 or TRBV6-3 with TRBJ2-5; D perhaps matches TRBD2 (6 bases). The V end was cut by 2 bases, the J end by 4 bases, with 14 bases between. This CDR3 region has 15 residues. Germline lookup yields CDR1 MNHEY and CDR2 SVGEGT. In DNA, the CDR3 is TGTGCCAGCAGTTACCCCCGTCTCGGGGGAGAGACCCAGTACTTC. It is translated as CASSYPRLGGETQYF.

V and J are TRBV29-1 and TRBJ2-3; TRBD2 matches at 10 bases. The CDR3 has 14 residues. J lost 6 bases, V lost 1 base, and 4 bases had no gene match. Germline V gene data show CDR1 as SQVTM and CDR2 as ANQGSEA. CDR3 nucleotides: TGCAGCGTTGAAGTAGCGGGAGGTGCTGATACGCAGTATTTT. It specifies CSVEVAGGADTQYF.

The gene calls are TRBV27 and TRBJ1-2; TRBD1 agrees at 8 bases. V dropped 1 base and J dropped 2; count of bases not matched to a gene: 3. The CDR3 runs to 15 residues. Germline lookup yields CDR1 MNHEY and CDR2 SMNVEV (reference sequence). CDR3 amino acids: CASSLYGQGNYGYTF. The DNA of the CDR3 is TGTGCCAGCAGTTTATACGGACAGGGAAACTATGGCTACACCTTC.

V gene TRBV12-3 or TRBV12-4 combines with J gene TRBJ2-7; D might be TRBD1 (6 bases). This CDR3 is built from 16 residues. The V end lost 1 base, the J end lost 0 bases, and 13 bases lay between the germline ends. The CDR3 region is CASSLGGADSSYEQYF. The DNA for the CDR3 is TGTGCCAGCAGTTTAGGAGGCGCGGACAGCTCCTACGAGCAGTACTTC.

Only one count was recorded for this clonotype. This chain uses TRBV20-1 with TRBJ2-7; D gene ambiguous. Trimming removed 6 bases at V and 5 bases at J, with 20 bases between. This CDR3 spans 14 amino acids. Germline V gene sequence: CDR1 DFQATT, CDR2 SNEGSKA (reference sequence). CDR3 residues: CSAPSALGIDEQYF. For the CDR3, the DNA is TGCAGTGCCCCCTCGGCCCTGGGTATCGACGAGCAGTACTTC.

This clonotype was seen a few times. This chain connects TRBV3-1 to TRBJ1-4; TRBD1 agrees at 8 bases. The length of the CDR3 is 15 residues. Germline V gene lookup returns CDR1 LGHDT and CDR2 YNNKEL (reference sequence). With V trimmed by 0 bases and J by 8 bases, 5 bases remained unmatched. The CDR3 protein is CASSQDRGTGEKLFF. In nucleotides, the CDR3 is TGTGCCAGCAGCCAAGATAGGGGGACAGGAGAAAAACTGTTTTTT.

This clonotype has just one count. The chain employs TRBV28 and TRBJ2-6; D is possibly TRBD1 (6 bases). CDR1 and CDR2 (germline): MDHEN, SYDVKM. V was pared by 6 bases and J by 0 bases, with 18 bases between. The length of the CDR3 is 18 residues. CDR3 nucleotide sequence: TGTGCCAGCAGGGGAACAGGGAACTCCTTCTCTGGGGCCAACGTCCTGACTTTC. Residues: CASRGTGNSFSGANVLTF.

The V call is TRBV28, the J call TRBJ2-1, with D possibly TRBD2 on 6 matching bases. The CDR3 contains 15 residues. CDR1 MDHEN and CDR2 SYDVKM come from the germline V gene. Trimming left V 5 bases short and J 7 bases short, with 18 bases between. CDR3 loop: CASSPPWRGGNEQFF. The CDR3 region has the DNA TGTGCCAGCAGTCCCCCCTGGCGGGGTGGGAATGAGCAGTTCTTC.

The CDR3 DNA follows: TGTGCCAGCAGTTTAAGCGGGGTGCAGGACAATCAGCCCCAGCATTTT. It specifies CASSLSGVQDNQPQHF. This chain joins TRBV27 and TRBJ1-5; D unclear. Germline values: CDR1 MNHEY, CDR2 SMNVEV (reference sequence). V was shortened by 2 bases and J by 3 bases, with 14 bases between the two germline ends. This CDR3 comprises 16 residues.

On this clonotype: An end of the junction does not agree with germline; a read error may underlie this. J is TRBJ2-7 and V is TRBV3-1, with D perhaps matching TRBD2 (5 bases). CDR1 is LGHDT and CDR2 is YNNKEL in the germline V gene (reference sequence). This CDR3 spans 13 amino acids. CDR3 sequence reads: CTSSQLVDYEQYF. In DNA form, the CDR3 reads TGTACCAGCAGCCAACTAGTGGACTACGAGCAGTACTTC.

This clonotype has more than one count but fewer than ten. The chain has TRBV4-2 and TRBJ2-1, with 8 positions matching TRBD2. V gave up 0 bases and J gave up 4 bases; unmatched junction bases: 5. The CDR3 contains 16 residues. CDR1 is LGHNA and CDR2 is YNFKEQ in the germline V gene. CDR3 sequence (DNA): TGTGCCAGCAGCCAAGAGGCGGGGGGCCGATACAATGAGCAGTTCTTC. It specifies CASSQEAGGRYNEQFF.

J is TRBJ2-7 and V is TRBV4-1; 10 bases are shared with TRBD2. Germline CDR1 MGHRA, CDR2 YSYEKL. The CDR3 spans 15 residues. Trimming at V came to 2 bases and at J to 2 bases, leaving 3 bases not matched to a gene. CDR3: CASSQPTSGAYEQYF. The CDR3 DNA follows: TGCGCCAGCAGCCAACCAACTAGCGGGGCCTACGAGCAGTACTTC.

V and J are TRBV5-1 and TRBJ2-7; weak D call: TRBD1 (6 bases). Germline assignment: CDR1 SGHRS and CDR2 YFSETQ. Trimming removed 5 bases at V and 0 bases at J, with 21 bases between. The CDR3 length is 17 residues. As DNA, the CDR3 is TGCGCCAGCAGTCTCAGCGTAGACCGGGACAACTCCTACGAGCAGTACTTC. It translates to CASSLSVDRDNSYEQYF.

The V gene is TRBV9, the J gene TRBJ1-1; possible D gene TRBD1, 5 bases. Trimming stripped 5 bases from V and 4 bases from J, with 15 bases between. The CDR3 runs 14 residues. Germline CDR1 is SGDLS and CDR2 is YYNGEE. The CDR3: CASRRSRVATEAFF. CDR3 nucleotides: TGTGCCAGCAGGAGGAGCAGGGTGGCCACTGAAGCTTTCTTT.

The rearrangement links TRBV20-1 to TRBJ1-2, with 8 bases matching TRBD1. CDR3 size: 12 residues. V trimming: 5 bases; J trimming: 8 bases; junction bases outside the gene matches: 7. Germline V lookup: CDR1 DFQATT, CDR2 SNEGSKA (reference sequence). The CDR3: CSADSTGGGYTF. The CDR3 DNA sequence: TGCAGTGCTGACAGCACAGGGGGAGGCTACACCTTC.